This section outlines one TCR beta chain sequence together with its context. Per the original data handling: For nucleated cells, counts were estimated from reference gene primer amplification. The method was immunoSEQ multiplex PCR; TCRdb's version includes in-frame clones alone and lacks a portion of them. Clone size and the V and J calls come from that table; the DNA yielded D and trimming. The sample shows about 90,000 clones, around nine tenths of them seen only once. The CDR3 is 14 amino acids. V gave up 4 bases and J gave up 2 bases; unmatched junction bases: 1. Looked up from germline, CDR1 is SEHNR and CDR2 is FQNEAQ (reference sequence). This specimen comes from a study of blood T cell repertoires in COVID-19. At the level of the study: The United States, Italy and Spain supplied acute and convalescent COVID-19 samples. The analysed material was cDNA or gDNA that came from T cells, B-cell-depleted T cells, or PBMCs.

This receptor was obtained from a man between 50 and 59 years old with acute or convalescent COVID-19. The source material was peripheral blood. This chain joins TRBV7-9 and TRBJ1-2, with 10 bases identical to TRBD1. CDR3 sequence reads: CASSWGQGNYGYTF. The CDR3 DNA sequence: TGTGCCAGCAGCTGGGGACAGGGGAACTATGGCTACACCTTC.